This T cell receptor beta chain derives from a study of neoadjuvant anti-PD-1 for oral cavity cancer. Repertoires were generated with immunoSEQ multiplex PCR, while TCRdb's copy carries only in-frame clones and drops some. The sample lists around 35,000 clones, approximately 40% occurring once. CDR3 length: 13 amino acids. Germline V lookup: CDR1 MDHEN, CDR2 SYDVKM. Trimming pared 3 bases from V and 1 base from J, leaving 6 bases between. This clone was seen only a few times. This specimen includes other DNA sequences encoding the same CDR3. The time point: after neoadjuvant nivolumab, at surgical resection.

The material was tumor tissue, obtained after nivolumab (anti-PD-1) treatment. The clonotype was recovered from a person between 40 and 85 years old with oral cavity squamous cell carcinoma. This chain joins TRBV28 and TRBJ2-5; a weak D match, TRBD1 (5 bases). This CDR3 reads CASSLGLQETQYF. CDR3 in DNA: TGTGCCAGCAGTTTGGGGCTCCAAGAGACCCAGTACTTC.